The entry below gives a single T cell receptor beta chain sequence along with its context. Its antigen remains unknown. From RNA, the CDR3 regions of TCR beta chains were amplified and sequenced. Second-round multiplex PCR followed a first-round RT-PCR using HTBI primers. MiXCR, applied by TCRdb to the multiplex PCR reads, yields one record per CDR3 protein. The sample lists around 50,000 distinct CDR3 sequences, around 48% occurring once. Enrollment excluded any patients with other autoimmune diseases, uncontrolled infections, pregnancy or lactation. Diagnosis relied on clinical symptoms, serum thyroxine, TRAb, thyroid ultrasound and orbital computed tomography. This sample is part of a study of Graves' ophthalmopathy and Graves' hyperthyroidism. The V end lost 2 bases, the J end lost 1 base, and 12 bases lay between the germline ends. Germline V gene sequence: CDR1 SGDLS, CDR2 YYNGEE. The CDR3 length is 16 residues.

Study observations and caveats: Between ophthalmopathy and stable hyperthyroidism, a 13-signature model drew a separation with approximately 90% sensitivity and about 81% specificity. Blood repertoires reportedly contained most expanded thyroid clonotypes above 0.001 frequency.

The chain has TRBV9 and TRBJ2-2, with a tentative D call TRBD2 (5 bases). Material for sequencing was peripheral blood. The clonotype was recovered from an adult man with Graves' ophthalmopathy. DNA of the CDR3: TGTGCCAGCAGCGTTGGAGGAGCGGAGAACACCGGGGAGCTGTTTTTT. This sequence encodes CASSVGGAENTGELFF.